This TCR beta chain was retrieved from a study of cytomegalovirus exposure and HLA in healthy donors. Looking at the study overall: Inside one of the first data releases sat around 85 million unique TCRs taken from HLA-typed donors. Points from the study as a whole: Among CMV-associated TCR beta chains, most appeared HLA-restricted in a later analysis.

13 Jbeta primers and 60 Vbeta primers were used for the PCR. Assay: immunoSEQ multiplex PCR; the TCRdb copy retains only in-frame clones and omits some. The profile shows around 75,000 clones, about 80% of them singletons. Remarks on this clone: No antigen is known for it.

The receptor's source is a man aged 40-55 years in good health and CMV-seronegative. Sequenced: PBMCs.

CDR3 nucleotide sequence: TGTGCCAGCAGCTTACAGGGAAGGGATGGCTACACCTTC. Residues: CASSLQGRDGYTF. This sequence joins TRBV7-2 and TRBJ1-2; maybe TRBD1 (5 bases). The germline V gene encodes CDR1 SGHTA and CDR2 FQGNSA. Trimming cost V 2 bases and J 6 bases, with 10 bases left between them. The CDR3 consists of 13 residues.